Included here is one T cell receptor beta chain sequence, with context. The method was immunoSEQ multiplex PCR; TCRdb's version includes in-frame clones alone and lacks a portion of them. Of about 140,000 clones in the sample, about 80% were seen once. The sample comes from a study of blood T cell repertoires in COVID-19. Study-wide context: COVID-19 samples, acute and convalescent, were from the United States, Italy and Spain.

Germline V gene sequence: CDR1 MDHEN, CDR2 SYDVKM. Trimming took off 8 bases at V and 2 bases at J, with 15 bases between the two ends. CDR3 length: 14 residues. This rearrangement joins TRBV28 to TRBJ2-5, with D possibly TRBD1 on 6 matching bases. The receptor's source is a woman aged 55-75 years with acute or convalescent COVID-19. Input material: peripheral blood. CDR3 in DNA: TGTGCCAGCGGGAGCTTACAGGGTCAAGAGACCCAGTACTTC. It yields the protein CASGSLQGQETQYF.